One T cell receptor beta chain is described in this entry. As yet, its antigen is unknown. PCR was performed using 60 Vbeta and 13 Jbeta primers. TCRdb keeps only in-frame clones here, not all; method: immunoSEQ multiplex PCR. The table has some 180,000 clones, 85% seen once. CDR1 and CDR2 (germline): SEHNR, FQNEAQ (reference sequence). V was clipped by 4 bases and J by 2 bases, with 8 bases between them. CDR3 length equals 13 residues. The sample belongs to a study of cytomegalovirus exposure and HLA in healthy donors. Study findings and constraints: Under in vitro conditions, three CMV-associated chains were confirmed as specific for CMV antigens. Reports indicated that the classifier achieved high specificity and sensitivity in diagnosing cytomegalovirus status.

This sequence was found in a woman aged 45-65 years in good health and CMV-seronegative. Sequencing was performed on PBMCs. The chain employs TRBV7-9 and TRBJ2-5, with D tentatively TRBD1 (5 bases). The CDR3 nucleotides read TGTGCCAGCAGCTCACAGGCTCAAGAGACCCAGTACTTC. This codes for CASSSQAQETQYF.